This T cell receptor beta chain is drawn from a study of TIL therapy for anti-PD-1-resistant metastatic lung cancer. In the study overall: A handful of tumors were EGFR-mutant and two were ALK-rearranged.

As for time point: pre-treatment sample, taken before nivolumab and TIL therapy. Adults with stage 4 NSCLC were enrolled in a phase I trial. V lost 6 bases and J 6 bases, leaving 12 bases between the germline ends. This CDR3 has 12 amino acids. The germline gives CDR1 MNHEY, CDR2 SVGAGI. Sequencing used immunoSEQ v3. Survey-level samples got 2 million or so read pairs; deep-level samples got roughly 4.5-6 million. Generated by immunoSEQ multiplex PCR, the TCRdb table keeps only in-frame clones and is missing some. The table lists 12,000 or so clones, around 80% of them singletons. The rearrangement uses TRBV6-5 and TRBJ2-7; D is perhaps TRBD1 (6 bases). The sequence derives from a person aged 30 to 80 with non-small cell lung cancer. The starting material was blood, obtained at baseline. For the CDR3, the DNA is TGTGCCAGCAGCCGCACAGGGCGCGAGCAGTACTTC. Translated: CASSRTGREQYF.